The present T cell receptor (beta chain) was sequenced within a study of T cell repertoires in cytomegalovirus infection. About the study: Both CMV infection and a matching HLA type were indicated by public TCR beta signatures.

TCRdb processed the reads anew with MiXCR; each CDR3 protein has one entry. The table has around 100,000 distinct CDR3 sequences, around a tenth seen once; the top ten hold approximately 30%. A few counts support this clonotype. Its antigen is as yet unknown. Points from the study as a whole: Cumulated frequencies of public TCR beta families served to identify carriers of CMV plus the relevant HLA. Within the response measured ex vivo, HLA-C-restricted CMV-specific TCR beta clonotypes were dominant.

CDR1 and CDR2 from the germline V gene are SEHNR and FQNEAQ (reference sequence). This CDR3 is built from 15 residues. Trimming removed 3 bases at V and 5 bases at J, with 16 bases between. The chain uses TRBV7-9 and TRBJ2-5, with D unclear. The source is a human donor in good health (CMV status not recorded). Some clones in this sample may be carry-over from other donors' samples. Sequenced input: PBMCs, sequenced either directly or after in vitro stimulation (not recorded which). The CDR3 bases are TGTGCCAGCAGCTTCGGGTCGCTAAGGACGGAGACCCAGTACTTC. It yields the protein CASSFGSLRTETQYF.